The T cell receptor (beta chain) described here comes from a study of blood T cell repertoires in COVID-19. About the research overall: Acute-phase and convalescent COVID-19 samples originated in the United States, Italy and Spain.

The data were produced by immunoSEQ multiplex PCR, yet TCRdb's version contains in-frame clones alone and is incomplete. The sample has 120,000 to 150,000 clones, roughly three quarters seen once; the top ten hold 4.2%. The V gene end was trimmed by 4 bases and the J gene end by 4 bases; junction bases not matched to a gene: 9. Germline CDR1 is SGHRS and CDR2 is YFSETQ. The CDR3 loop spans 15 amino acids. The sample taken for sequencing was peripheral blood. The chain has TRBV5-1 and TRBJ2-3; 7 nucleotides agree with TRBD2. The TCR was taken from a man aged 55 to 70 with acute or convalescent COVID-19. The CDR3 DNA sequence: TGCGCCAGCAGCCGGGGGGTCAGGGAGGCAGATACGCAGTATTTT. It codes for CASSRGVREADTQYF.